The T cell receptor beta chain under discussion was sequenced for a study of shared clonotypes between healthy human individuals. Here immunoSEQ multiplex PCR was the method, and the copy in TCRdb shows in-frame clones only, minus some. The sample shows roughly 2.2 million clones, 85% to 95% of them seen only once. V was clipped by 4 bases and J by 5 bases, with 17 bases between them. CDR3 length equals 15 residues. Germline-derived CDR1 and CDR2 are SGDLS and YYNGEE. The chain carries TRBV9 and TRBJ2-3, with a weak D call TRBD1 (6 bases). The sequence derives from a young man in good health. Some clones in this sample may be carry-over from other donors' samples. Sequenced material: naive CD4+ T cells from PBMCs. Subset: CD45RA+ positively selected. The CDR3, as DNA: TGTGCCAGCAGCTTCCAGGGGCGTCTTCTAGATACGCAGTATTTT. Translating gives CASSFQGRLLDTQYF.